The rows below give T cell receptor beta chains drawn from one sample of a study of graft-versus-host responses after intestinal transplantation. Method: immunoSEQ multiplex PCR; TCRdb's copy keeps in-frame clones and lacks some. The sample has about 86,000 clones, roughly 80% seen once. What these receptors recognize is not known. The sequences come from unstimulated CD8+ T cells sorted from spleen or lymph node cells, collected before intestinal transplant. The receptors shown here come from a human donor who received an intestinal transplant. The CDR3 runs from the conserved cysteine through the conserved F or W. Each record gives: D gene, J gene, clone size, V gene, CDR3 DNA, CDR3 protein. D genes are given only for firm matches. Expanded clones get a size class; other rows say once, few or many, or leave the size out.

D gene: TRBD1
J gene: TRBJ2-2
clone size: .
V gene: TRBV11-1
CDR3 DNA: TGTGCCAGCAGCTCCTTCCAGGGGGCTGTGTCCGGGGAGCTGTTTTTT
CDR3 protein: CASSSFQGAVSGELFF

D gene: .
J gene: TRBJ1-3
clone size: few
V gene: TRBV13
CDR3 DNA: TGTGCCAGCAGCTTAGGACAGGCTACTGGAAACACCATATATTTT
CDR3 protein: CASSLGQATGNTIYF

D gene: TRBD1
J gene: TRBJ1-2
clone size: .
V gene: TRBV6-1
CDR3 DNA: TGTGCCAGCACCGTAGGGGGCGCGGGCTATGGCTACACCTTC
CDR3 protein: CASTVGGAGYGYTF

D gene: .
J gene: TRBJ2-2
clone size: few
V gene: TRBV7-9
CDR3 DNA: TGTGCCAGCAGCTTAACAATCGGGCCCACCGGGGAGCTGTTTTTT
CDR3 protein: CASSLTIGPTGELFF

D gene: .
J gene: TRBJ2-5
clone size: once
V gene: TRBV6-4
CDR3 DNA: TGTGCCAGCAGGGACACGGCTCTCAAGAGAACCCAGTACTTC
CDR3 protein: CASRDTALKRTQYF

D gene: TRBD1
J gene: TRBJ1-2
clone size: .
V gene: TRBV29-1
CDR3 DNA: TGCAGCGCCTCGACAGGGCTTAAGGGGGGCTATGGCTACACCTTC
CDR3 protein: CSASTGLKGGYGYTF

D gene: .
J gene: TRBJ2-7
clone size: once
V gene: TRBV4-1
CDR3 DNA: TGCGCCAGCAGCCAAGAGCCGGGAGCCTACGAGCAGTACTTC
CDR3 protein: CASSQEPGAYEQYF

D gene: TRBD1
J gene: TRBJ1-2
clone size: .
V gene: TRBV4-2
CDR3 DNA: TGTGCCAGCAGCCACCCTATGGGACAGGATAACTATGGCTACACCTTC
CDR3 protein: CASSHPMGQDNYGYTF

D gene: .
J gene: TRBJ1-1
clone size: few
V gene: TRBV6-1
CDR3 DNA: TGTGCCAGCAGTGAGGTGGGGGGAAGGGACACTGAAGCTTTCTTT
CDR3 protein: CASSEVGGRDTEAFF

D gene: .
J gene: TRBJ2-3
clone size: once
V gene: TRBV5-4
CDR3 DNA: TGTGCCAGCAGCTTGGGACTCCACACAGATACGCAGTATTTT
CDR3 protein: CASSLGLHTDTQYF

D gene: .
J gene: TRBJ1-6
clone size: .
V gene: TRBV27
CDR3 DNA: TGTGCCACCTCCGCAGGGCTGAATTCACCCCTCCACTTT
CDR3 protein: CATSAGLNSPLHF

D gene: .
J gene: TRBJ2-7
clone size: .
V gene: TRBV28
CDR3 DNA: TGTGCCAGCAGCGACGGATACGAGCAGTACTTC
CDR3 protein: CASSDGYEQYF

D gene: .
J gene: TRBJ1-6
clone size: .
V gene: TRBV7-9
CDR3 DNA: TGTGCCAGCAGCTTGACAGATTATAATTCACCCCTCCACTTT
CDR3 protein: CASSLTDYNSPLHF

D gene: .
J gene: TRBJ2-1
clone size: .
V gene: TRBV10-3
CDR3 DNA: TGTGCCATCGGCAGGGGTGTGAATGAGCAGTTCTTC
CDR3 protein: CAIGRGVNEQFF

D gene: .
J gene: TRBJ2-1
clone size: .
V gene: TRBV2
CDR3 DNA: TGTGCCGGACCTCCTTGGGGCAGGGACAATGAGCAGTTCTTC
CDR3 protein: CAGPPWGRDNEQFF